The 8 T cell receptor beta chains reported below all come from one sample, sequenced in a study of T cells expressing NK-cell markers. One entry per CDR3 protein, without DNA, is what TCRdb gives after re-calling the 5' RACE reads. The sample totals hundreds of thousands of distinct CDR3 sequences. The sample was blood T cells: a sorted CD56 or NKG2C T cell subset, CD4+ or CD8+ T cells, or bulk PBMC T cells (not recorded which). The source is a man younger than 35 in good health.

The V and J genes are TRBV25-1 and TRBJ2-6; TCRdb proposes TRBD2, but this gene call is untestable without DNA. The CDR3 covers 15 residues. CDR1 is MGHDK, CDR2 SYGVNS, per germline. This CDR3 reads CASSEKRAGANVLTF.

V is TRBV20-1 and J is TRBJ1-1. There are 13 residues in the CDR3. Germline V CDR1 and CDR2: DFQATT, SNEGSKA (reference sequence). CDR3 sequence reads: CSARTGRVTEAFF.

The V gene is TRBV20-1, the J gene TRBJ2-2; the TCRdb call, TRBD2, lacks DNA for checking. Germline-derived CDR1 and CDR2 are DFQATT and SNEGSKA (reference sequence). The CDR3 loop spans 18 amino acids. CDR3 loop: CSAPAGPQTFANTGELFF.

The chain recombines TRBV5-1 with TRBJ1-2; TCRdb picks TRBD1, but there is no DNA to check that call. The germline CDR1 and CDR2 sequences are SGHRS and YFSETQ. The CDR3 sequence is 13 residues long. CDR3 sequence: CASSDTGDAGYTF.

This chain uses TRBV6-1 with TRBJ2-7; TCRdb's D call, TRBD2, is unchecked because there is no DNA. CDR1 is MNHNS and CDR2 is SASEGT in the germline V gene. CDR3 length: 15 amino acids. CDR3 sequence reads: CASSLSGRRTYEQYF.

This rearrangement joins TRBV25-1 to TRBJ2-3; TCRdb calls TRBD1, which cannot be checked without DNA. Germline lookup yields CDR1 MGHDK and CDR2 SYGVNS. This CDR3 is built from 15 residues. CDR3 protein: CASSPPGTGTDTQYF.

The rearrangement uses TRBV20-1 and TRBJ2-2. The CDR3 contains 14 residues. CDR1 DFQATT and CDR2 SNEGSKA come from the germline V gene (reference sequence). The CDR3 reads CSARLSIGPGELFF.

This chain joins TRBV29-1 and TRBJ2-1. Germline CDR1 SQVTM, CDR2 ANQGSEA. The CDR3 contains 16 residues. CDR3 protein: CSVEHLFRSSYNEQFF.